The subject of this entry is one T cell receptor (beta chain). A CD45RA+ naive subset and a CD45RA-negative memory subset were split from CD4+ cells. The data derive from a study of shared clonotypes between healthy human individuals. This CDR3 contains 14 residues. Germline V CDR1 and CDR2: GTSNPN, SVGIG (reference sequence). V lost 5 bases and J lost 4, with 15 bases in between. Libraries were prepared by immunoSEQ multiplex PCR; TCRdb keeps only in-frame clonotypes and omits some of them. The repertoire includes 2,100,000 or so clones, 90% to 97% of them detected once, and roughly 0.13% sits in the top ten.

Sample: naive CD4+ T cells sorted from blood. Subset: CD45RA+ positively selected. The receptor was isolated from a man aged 18 to 35 in good health. The gene calls are TRBV30 and TRBJ1-5, with D uncertain. In DNA, the CDR3 is TGTGCCTGGGGGCATCTGGACTTTAATCAGCCCCAGCATTTT. Translating it yields CAWGHLDFNQPQHF.